This TCR beta chain was captured by sequencing in a study of neurological immune-mediated disorders (dated by TCRdb to the late 2010s). Background for the entire study: Among the approximately 34 multiple sclerosis patients, roughly 31 had relapsing-remitting MS and 3 had secondary progressive MS. Of the 65 to 70 subjects in the cohort, about 14 were HAM/TSP patients, roughly 35 were multiple sclerosis patients, and around 20 were healthy controls. Longitudinal samples, technical triplicates and paired sorted CD4+ and CD8+ T-cell subsets, alongside PBMC samples, were included among the roughly 100 TCR-beta libraries. Peripheral blood TCR-beta repertoires from HTLV-I-associated myelopathy (HAM/TSP) patients, multiple sclerosis patients and healthy controls were compared by UMI-based sequencing. Overall results and qualifications from the work: TCR clonal expansion was highest in HAM/TSP patients and lowest in MS patients, with MS patients falling below even healthy controls. In phylogenetic analysis, the repertoires of 18 of 34 MS patients grouped into a cluster of related CDR3 sequences, which suggests a possible signature at the repertoire level. Across subjects, expanded clones never shared an identical CDR3 amino acid sequence, which suggests that the TCR-beta repertoires in every group were private. No clinical or MRI features were associated with the MS cluster, and the authors said that larger cohorts are needed.

For unsorted PBMC libraries, 2 million PBMCs were used after storage in RNAlater at -80 degrees C until RNA extraction. The multiple sclerosis patients were enrolled in a US clinical protocol that evaluated disease progression with magnetic resonance imaging. Peripheral blood was subjected to Ficoll-Hypaque density gradient centrifugation to isolate PBMCs, which were then cryopreserved in liquid nitrogen. This clonotype came up many times. Its antigen target is currently unknown. No per-base quality is available; no much larger clone lies one base away. cDNA was synthesized by template-switch 5'RACE using a primer carrying a 10-nucleotide random unique molecular identifier by which each TCR transcript was tagged. Each sequencing run produced over 160 million TCR-beta sequences covering 15-18 subjects. The RNeasy kit was used for extraction of total RNA. The KAPA Real-time Library Amplification kit was used to amplify TCR-beta VDJ regions with primers for the TCR constant region and the 5'RACE anchor. Sample indexes and Illumina adaptors were added in a first PCR, after which library yield was increased in a second PCR. After purification with Ampure beads, the TCR product of roughly 650 bp was size-selected on a 2% E-gel SizeSelection system. Before pooling, library quality was assessed on a Bioanalyzer, concentration was determined with Qubit, and library quantification was performed with the Kapa Library Quantification kit. Paired-end 2 x 150 bp sequencing of the libraries was performed on an Illumina HiSeq 2500. To increase sequence diversity, about 24-32% phiX was spiked into each library pool. Per the source publication's procedure: Quality-filtered reads were processed with the UMI-based MiGEC pipeline, which removed over 90% of raw TCR sequences during error correction. VDJ genes were aligned to IMGT germline references, and each clonotype was defined by a unique CDR3 amino acid sequence together with V-J genes. VDJtools evaluated clonal expansion, Shannon diversity and CDR3 relatedness (CalcPairwiseDistances, ClusterSamples); CLCbio workbench built phylogenetic trees. Using coefficient-of-variation modelling across technical triplicates, the study counted a clone as expanded if it had at least 8 unique UMIs. The public sequencing data were trimmed at Q25 with fastp and processed into clonotypes with MiXCR by TCRdb, which kept only in-frame beta chains. Rows are combined by CDR3 protein, so each entry shows the most common genes and DNA. In this record, the V and J calls reflect TCRdb's handling and not the investigators' own analysis. Across this sample there are some 61,000 distinct CDR3 sequences, with around 4.2% seen only once. Approximately 1.2% of the sample is held by the ten biggest clonotypes.

The CDR3 numbers 15 residues from cysteine through phenylalanine. Kept here is only the CDR3 DNA, which spans 45 bases and is read in frame from base 1. The trim is 4 bases for V and 0 bases for J, with a gap of 11 bases between the germline ends. Reading the germline V gene gives CDR1 LGHNA and CDR2 YSLEER. The source material was PBMCs. The sequence came from a man under 40 with multiple sclerosis. The chain is assembled from TRBV4-3 and TRBJ2-3; the D gene is unclear. The CDR3 corresponds to CASSPTRISTDTQYF. The DNA is TGCGCCAGCAGCCCTACCCGGATTAGCACAGATACGCAGTATTTT.